Given below is one TCR beta chain in context. Antigen unknown. Single viable CD3+CD4+CD8-CD45RO+ cells were sorted as the memory CD4+ T cells. This entry is derived from a study of memory CD4+ T cells and cytomegalovirus serostatus. Study summary: Donors were healthy Belgian adults, 10 or so CMV seropositive and 24 seronegative. General study points: CD4+ memory repertoires contained about two fifths of the roughly 160 reported CMV TCRbeta sequences. Repertoires predicted CMV serostatus with median bootstrapped AUC of 0.95.

Produced via immunoSEQ multiplex PCR; TCRdb's table is partial and in-frame only. The profile covers around 84,000 clones, with approximately 84% appearing a single time and around 0.78% taken by the ten largest. Germline-derived CDR1 and CDR2 are MDHEN and SYDVKM. Trimming removed 3 bases from V and 4 bases from J, with 12 bases in between. This CDR3 has 15 residues. The sample consisted of memory CD4+ T cells from blood. This receptor was identified in an adult in good health and CMV-seronegative. The chain carries TRBV28 and TRBJ2-2; D perhaps matches TRBD2 (5 bases). The CDR3 bases are TGTGCCAGCAGTTTTGGCGGGTCAGGCACCGGGGAGCTGTTTTTT. Its protein product is CASSFGGSGTGELFF.